The rows below give T cell receptor beta chains drawn from one sample of a study of shared clonotypes between healthy human individuals. The assay was immunoSEQ multiplex PCR, and TCRdb's table has in-frame clones only and misses some. The repertoire includes roughly 2,300,000 clones, 80% to 95% of them detected once, and around 0.35% sits in the top ten. The specimen sequenced was naive CD4+ T cells from PBMCs. All receptors come from a man aged 18-30 years in good health. Some clones in this sample may be carry-over from other donors' samples. The CDR3 runs from the conserved cysteine through the conserved F or W. Each record gives: CDR3 DNA, CDR3 protein, V gene, clone size, J gene, D gene. D genes are given only for firm matches. The size entry is marked missing in some rows and otherwise reads once, few, many or a size class.

DNA: TGTGCCAGAGGCCTGATCCCTGGACAGGGGGCGAAGGAGACCCAGTACTTC; CDR3: CARGLIPGQGAKETQYF; V: TRBV6-4; size: -; J: TRBJ2-5; D: TRBD1
DNA: TGCGCCAGCAGCTTGGGCCTAGCGGGAGGAGAGACCCAGTACTTC; CDR3: CASSLGLAGGETQYF; V: TRBV5-1; size: -; J: TRBJ2-5; D: TRBD2
DNA: TGTGCCAGCTCACCCTCCACCGGGACGGACTATGGCTACACCTTC; CDR3: CASSPSTGTDYGYTF; V: TRBV18; size: -; J: TRBJ1-2; D: -
DNA: TGTGCCAGCTCATCGGACATGCTGAACACTGAAGCTTTCTTT; CDR3: CASSSDMLNTEAFF; V: TRBV18; size: -; J: TRBJ1-1; D: -
DNA: TGTGCCAGCAGCCCTGAGGGGAGCTCCTACGAGCAGTACTTC; CDR3: CASSPEGSSYEQYF; V: TRBV7-3; size: -; J: TRBJ2-7; D: -
DNA: TGTGCCAGTAGTTGGTCTGGAAACACCATATATTTT; CDR3: CASSWSGNTIYF; V: TRBV19; size: -; J: TRBJ1-3; D: -
DNA: TGTGCCAGCAGCCAGGACTCGTACTATGGCTACACCTTC; CDR3: CASSQDSYYGYTF; V: TRBV6-6; size: -; J: TRBJ1-2; D: -
DNA: TGCAGCGTGCTACAGGGGATCCATGGCTACACCTTC; CDR3: CSVLQGIHGYTF; V: TRBV29-1; size: -; J: TRBJ1-2; D: TRBD1
DNA: TGTGCCAGCAGTTTTAGCTCCGGCTACACCTTC; CDR3: CASSFSSGYTF; V: TRBV28; size: -; J: TRBJ1-2; D: -
DNA: TGTGCCAGCACAGTTTATACACCGAACACCGGGGAGCTGTTTTTT; CDR3: CASTVYTPNTGELFF; V: TRBV28; size: -; J: TRBJ2-2; D: -
DNA: TGTGCCAGCAGCGTAGCTGGGGCGGGGGGGGAAGAAAAACTGTTTTTT; CDR3: CASSVAGAGGEEKLFF; V: TRBV9; size: -; J: TRBJ1-4; D: -
DNA: TGTGCCAGCAGTAACTTGGGGCGGGACCCCTACGAGCAGTACTTC; CDR3: CASSNLGRDPYEQYF; V: TRBV28; size: -; J: TRBJ2-7; D: -
DNA: TGTGCCAGCAGTCACCGGACAGGGGTCCGCACTGAAGCTTTCTTT; CDR3: CASSHRTGVRTEAFF; V: TRBV28; size: -; J: TRBJ1-1; D: TRBD1
DNA: TGTGCCAGCAGTTCGGGACTAGCAAACGAGCAGTACTTC; CDR3: CASSSGLANEQYF; V: TRBV28; size: -; J: TRBJ2-7; D: TRBD2
DNA: TGCGCCAGCAGCGACGGGGACAGGGGAAGGACCGGGGAGCTGTTTTTT; CDR3: CASSDGDRGRTGELFF; V: TRBV5-1; size: once; J: TRBJ2-2; D: TRBD1
DNA: TGTGCCAGCAGTTATTCGACACCGAACACCGGGGAGCTGTTTTTT; CDR3: CASSYSTPNTGELFF; V: TRBV6-5; size: -; J: TRBJ2-2; D: -
DNA: TGTGCCAGCAGCCGGGGACTAGCGGGAGACACAGATACGCAGTATTTT; CDR3: CASSRGLAGDTDTQYF; V: TRBV5-4; size: -; J: TRBJ2-3; D: TRBD2
DNA: TGTGCCAGCAGTAATAAATTCTGGAATGAGCAGTTCTTC; CDR3: CASSNKFWNEQFF; V: TRBV6-5; size: -; J: TRBJ2-1; D: -
DNA: TGTGCCAGCGGGGGCGGCAGGATCCAAGAGACCCAGTACTTC; CDR3: CASGGGRIQETQYF; V: TRBV25-1; size: once; J: TRBJ2-5; D: -
DNA: TGTGCCAGCAGCTTGAAGGGAGGGGGGCCAGGGGAGACCCAGTACTTC; CDR3: CASSLKGGGPGETQYF; V: TRBV5-4; size: -; J: TRBJ2-5; D: -